This T cell receptor (beta chain) is from a study of blood T cells in healthy people across ages. Whole-study findings and limits: Considered underestimates were the diversity estimates obtained from one million T cells. TCR beta diversity tracked closely with naive T cell percentage.

There are many counts of this clonotype. What it binds is unknown. Researchers collected around 10 milliliters of peripheral blood from every single donor. The CDR3 has 15 amino acids. With 5 bases clipped from V and 9 bases from J, the junction kept 14 bases outside the gene matches. Germline-derived CDR1 and CDR2 are DFQATT and SNEGSKA (reference sequence). The second PCR ran roughly 6 to 11 cycles with a sample-barcoded 5' primer and J-beta primers. Each cDNA molecule was tagged by a template-switch adaptor that had 12 random nucleotides. TCRdb re-derived calls from the 5' RACE reads in MiXCR, one entry per CDR3 protein. In the table there are around 1.7 million distinct CDR3 sequences, approximately 28% of which are singletons.

Sequenced: blood. This clonotype was sampled from a woman younger than 45 in good health. The genes are TRBV20-1 and TRBJ2-1; 9 positions agree with TRBD1. CDR3 DNA sequence: TGCAGTGCTGACCCCCAGGACAGGGGTCTCCGTGAGCAGTTCTTC. It is translated as CSADPQDRGLREQFF.